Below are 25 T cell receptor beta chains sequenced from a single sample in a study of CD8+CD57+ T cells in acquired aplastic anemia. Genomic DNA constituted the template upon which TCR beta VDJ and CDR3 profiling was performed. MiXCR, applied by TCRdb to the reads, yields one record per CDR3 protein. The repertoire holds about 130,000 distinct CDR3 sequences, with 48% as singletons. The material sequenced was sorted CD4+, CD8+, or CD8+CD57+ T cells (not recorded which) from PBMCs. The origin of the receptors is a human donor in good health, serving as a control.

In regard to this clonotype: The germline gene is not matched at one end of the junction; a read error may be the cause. The CDR3 sequence: CSARSAGGRDF. The CDR3 region has the DNA TGCAGTGCTAGATCTGCGGGGGGCAGGGATTTT. This chain connects TRBV20-1 to TRBJ2-3, with 8 bases that match TRBD2. Germline values: CDR1 DFQATT, CDR2 SNEGSKA (reference sequence). The CDR3 consists of 11 residues.

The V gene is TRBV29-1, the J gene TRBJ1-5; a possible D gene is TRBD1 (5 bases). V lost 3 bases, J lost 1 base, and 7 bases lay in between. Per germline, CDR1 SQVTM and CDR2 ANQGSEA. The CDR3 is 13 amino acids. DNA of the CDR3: TGCAGCGTTGAGGGGGAGAGCAATCAGCCCCAGCATTTT. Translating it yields CSVEGESNQPQHF.

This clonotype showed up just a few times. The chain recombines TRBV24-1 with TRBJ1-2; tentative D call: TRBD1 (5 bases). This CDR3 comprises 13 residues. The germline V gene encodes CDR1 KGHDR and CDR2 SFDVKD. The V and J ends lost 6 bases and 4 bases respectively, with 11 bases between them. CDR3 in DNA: TGTGCCACCAGTCAAGCGGGGGGCTATGGCTACACCTTC. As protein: CATSQAGGYGYTF.

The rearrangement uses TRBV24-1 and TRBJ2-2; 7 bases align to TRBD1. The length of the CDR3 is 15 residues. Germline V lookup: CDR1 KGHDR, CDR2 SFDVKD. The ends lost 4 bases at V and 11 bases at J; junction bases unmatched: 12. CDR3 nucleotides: TGTGCCACCAGTGACAAGAAAACAGGGGTCGGAGAGCTGTTTTTT. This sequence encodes CATSDKKTGVGELFF.

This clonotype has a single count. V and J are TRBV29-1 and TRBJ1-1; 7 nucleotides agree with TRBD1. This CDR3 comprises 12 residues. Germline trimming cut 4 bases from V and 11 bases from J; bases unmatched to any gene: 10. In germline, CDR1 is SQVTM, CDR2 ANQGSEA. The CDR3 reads CSVVVGGEGAFF. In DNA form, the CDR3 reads TGCAGCGTTGTGGTAGGGGGCGAAGGCGCTTTCTTT. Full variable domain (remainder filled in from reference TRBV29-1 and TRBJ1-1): SAVISQKPSRDICQRGTSLTIQCQVDSQVTMMFWYRQQPGQSLTLIATANQGSEATYESGFVIDKFPISRPNLTFSTLTVSNMSPEDSSIYLCSVVVGGEGAFFGQGTRLTVV.

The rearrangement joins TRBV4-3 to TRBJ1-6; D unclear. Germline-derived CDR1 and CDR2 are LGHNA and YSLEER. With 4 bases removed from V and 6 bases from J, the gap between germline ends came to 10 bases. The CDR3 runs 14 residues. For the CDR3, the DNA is TGCGCCAGCAGCCCCGACGAGTCTAATTCACCCCTCCACTTT. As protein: CASSPDESNSPLHF.

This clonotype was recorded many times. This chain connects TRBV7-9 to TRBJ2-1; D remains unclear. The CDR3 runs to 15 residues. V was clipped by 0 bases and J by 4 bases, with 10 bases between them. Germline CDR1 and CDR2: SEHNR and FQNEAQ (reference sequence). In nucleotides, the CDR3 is TGTGCCAGCAGCTTAGCCCAGCTCCCTTACAATGAGCAGTTCTTC. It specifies CASSLAQLPYNEQFF.

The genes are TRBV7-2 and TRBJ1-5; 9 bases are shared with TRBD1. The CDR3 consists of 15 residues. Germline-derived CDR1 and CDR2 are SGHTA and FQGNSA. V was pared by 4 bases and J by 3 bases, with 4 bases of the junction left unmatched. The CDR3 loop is CASSYRDRANQPQHF. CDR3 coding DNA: TGTGCCAGCAGCTACCGGGACAGGGCCAATCAGCCCCAGCATTTT.

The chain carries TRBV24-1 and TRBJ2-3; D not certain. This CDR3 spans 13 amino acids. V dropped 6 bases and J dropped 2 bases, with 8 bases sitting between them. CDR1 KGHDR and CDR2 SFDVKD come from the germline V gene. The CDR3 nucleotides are TGTGCCACCAGTAAGGAGATCACAGATACGCAGTATTTT. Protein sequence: CATSKEITDTQYF.

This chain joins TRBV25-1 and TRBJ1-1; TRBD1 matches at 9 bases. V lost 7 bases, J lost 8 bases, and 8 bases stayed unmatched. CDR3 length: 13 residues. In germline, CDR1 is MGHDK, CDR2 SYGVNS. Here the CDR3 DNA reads TGTGCCAGCACAGGACAGGGGACTTTGGAAGCTTTCTTT. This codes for CASTGQGTLEAFF.

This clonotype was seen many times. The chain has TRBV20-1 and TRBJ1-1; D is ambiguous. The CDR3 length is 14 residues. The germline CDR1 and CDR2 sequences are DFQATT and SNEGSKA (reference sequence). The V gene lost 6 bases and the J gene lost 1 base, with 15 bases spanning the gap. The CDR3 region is CSAHTMERNTEAFF. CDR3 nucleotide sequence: TGCAGTGCACATACAATGGAGAGGAACACTGAAGCTTTCTTT.

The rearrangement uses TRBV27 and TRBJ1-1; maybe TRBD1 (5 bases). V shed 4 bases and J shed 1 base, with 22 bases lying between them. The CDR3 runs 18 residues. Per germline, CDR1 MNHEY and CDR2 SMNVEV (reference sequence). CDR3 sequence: CASSSRLPWGRGNTEAFF. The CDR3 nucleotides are TGTGCCAGCAGTTCGCGGCTCCCCTGGGGAAGGGGGAACACTGAAGCTTTCTTT.

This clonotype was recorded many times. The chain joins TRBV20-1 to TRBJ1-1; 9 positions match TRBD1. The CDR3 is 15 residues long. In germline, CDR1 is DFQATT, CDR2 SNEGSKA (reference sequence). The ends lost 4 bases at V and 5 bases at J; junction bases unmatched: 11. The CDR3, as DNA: TGCAGTGCTACCCACACCGGGACAGGGAGTACTGAAGCTTTCTTT. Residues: CSATHTGTGSTEAFF.

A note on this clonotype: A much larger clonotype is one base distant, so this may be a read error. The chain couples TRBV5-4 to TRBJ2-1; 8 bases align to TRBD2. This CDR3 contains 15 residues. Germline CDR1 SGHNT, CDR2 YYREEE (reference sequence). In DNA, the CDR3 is TGTGCCAGCGGCTTGTGGTCTGCGGGGGGAGATGAGCAGTTCTTC. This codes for CASGLWSAGGDEQFF. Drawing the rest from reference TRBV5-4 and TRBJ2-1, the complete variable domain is ETGVTQSPTHLIKTRGQQVTLRCSSQSGHNTVSWYQQALGQGPQFIFQYYREEENGRGNFPPRFSGLQFPNYSSELNVNALELDDSALYLCASGLWSAGGDEQFFGPGTRLTVL.

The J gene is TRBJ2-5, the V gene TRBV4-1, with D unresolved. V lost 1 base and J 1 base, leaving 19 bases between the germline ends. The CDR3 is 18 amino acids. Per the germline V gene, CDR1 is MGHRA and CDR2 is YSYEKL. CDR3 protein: CASSQGSRVRAFQETQYF. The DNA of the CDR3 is TGCGCCAGCAGCCAAGGTTCGAGAGTAAGAGCATTCCAAGAGACCCAGTACTTC.

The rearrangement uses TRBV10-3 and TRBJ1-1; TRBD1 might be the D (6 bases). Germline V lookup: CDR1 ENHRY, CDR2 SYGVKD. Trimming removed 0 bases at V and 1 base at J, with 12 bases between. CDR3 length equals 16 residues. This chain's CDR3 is CAISESDRGQNTEAFF. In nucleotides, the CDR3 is TGTGCCATCAGTGAGTCGGATCGGGGACAGAACACTGAAGCTTTCTTT.

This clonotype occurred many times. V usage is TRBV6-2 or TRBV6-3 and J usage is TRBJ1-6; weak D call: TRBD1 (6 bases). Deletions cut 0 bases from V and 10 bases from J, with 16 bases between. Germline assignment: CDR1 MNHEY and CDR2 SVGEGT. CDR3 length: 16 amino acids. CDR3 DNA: TGTGCCAGCAGTTACTCGAGGGCACAGGGCGGCTCACCCCTCCACTTT. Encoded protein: CASSYSRAQGGSPLHF.

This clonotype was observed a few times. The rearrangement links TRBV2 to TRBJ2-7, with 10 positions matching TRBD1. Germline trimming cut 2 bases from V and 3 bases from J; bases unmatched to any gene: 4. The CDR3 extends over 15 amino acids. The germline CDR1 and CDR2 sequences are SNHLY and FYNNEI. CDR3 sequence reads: CASSERGQGHYEQYF. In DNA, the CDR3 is TGTGCCAGCAGTGAAAGGGGACAGGGGCACTACGAGCAGTACTTC.

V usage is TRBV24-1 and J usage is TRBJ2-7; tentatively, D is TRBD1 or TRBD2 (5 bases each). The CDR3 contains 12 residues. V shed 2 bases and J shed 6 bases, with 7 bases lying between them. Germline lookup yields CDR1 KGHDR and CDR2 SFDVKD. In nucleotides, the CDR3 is TGTGCCACCAGTGATTCGGGGCGCGAGCAGTACTTC. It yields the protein CATSDSGREQYF.

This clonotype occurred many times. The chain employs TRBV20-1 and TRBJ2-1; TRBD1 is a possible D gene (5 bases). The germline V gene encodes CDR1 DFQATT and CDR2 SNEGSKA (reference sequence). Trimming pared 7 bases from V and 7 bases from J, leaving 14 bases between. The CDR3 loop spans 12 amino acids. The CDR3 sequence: CSVGTAGNEQFF. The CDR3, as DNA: TGCAGTGTAGGTACCGCAGGGAATGAGCAGTTCTTC.

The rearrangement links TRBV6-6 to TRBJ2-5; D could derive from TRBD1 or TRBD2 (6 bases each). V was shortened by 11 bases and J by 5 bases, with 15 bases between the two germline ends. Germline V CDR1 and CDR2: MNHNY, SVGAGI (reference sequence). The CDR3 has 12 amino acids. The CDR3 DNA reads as TGTGCCGGGGGGCCCGAAGGGGAGACCCAGTACTTC. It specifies CAGGPEGETQYF.

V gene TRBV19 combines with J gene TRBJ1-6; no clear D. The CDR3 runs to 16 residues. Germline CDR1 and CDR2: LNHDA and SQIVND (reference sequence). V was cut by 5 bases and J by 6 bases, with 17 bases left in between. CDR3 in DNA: TGTGCCAGTAGTTCAAGGCTGGGGTACCCTAATTCACCCCTCCACTTT. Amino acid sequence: CASSSRLGYPNSPLHF.

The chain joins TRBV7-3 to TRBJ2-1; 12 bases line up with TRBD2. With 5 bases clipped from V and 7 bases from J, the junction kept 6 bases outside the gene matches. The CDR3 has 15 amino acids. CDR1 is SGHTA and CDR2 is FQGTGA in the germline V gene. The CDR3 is CASSTLAGGPNEQFF. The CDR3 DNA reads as TGTGCCAGCAGCACCCTAGCGGGGGGGCCTAATGAGCAGTTCTTC.

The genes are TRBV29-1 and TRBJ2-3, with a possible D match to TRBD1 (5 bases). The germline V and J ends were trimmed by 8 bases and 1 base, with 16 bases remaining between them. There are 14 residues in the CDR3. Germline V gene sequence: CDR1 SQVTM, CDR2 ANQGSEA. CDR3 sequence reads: CSTKGKVGTDTQYF. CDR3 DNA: TGCAGCACTAAGGGGAAGGTTGGCACAGATACGCAGTATTTT.

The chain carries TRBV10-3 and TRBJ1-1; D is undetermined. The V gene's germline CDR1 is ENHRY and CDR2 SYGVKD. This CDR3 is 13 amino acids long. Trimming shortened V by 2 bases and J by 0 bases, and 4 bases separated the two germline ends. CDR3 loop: CAISERVNTEAFF. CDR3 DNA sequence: TGTGCCATCAGTGAGAGGGTGAACACTGAAGCTTTCTTT.